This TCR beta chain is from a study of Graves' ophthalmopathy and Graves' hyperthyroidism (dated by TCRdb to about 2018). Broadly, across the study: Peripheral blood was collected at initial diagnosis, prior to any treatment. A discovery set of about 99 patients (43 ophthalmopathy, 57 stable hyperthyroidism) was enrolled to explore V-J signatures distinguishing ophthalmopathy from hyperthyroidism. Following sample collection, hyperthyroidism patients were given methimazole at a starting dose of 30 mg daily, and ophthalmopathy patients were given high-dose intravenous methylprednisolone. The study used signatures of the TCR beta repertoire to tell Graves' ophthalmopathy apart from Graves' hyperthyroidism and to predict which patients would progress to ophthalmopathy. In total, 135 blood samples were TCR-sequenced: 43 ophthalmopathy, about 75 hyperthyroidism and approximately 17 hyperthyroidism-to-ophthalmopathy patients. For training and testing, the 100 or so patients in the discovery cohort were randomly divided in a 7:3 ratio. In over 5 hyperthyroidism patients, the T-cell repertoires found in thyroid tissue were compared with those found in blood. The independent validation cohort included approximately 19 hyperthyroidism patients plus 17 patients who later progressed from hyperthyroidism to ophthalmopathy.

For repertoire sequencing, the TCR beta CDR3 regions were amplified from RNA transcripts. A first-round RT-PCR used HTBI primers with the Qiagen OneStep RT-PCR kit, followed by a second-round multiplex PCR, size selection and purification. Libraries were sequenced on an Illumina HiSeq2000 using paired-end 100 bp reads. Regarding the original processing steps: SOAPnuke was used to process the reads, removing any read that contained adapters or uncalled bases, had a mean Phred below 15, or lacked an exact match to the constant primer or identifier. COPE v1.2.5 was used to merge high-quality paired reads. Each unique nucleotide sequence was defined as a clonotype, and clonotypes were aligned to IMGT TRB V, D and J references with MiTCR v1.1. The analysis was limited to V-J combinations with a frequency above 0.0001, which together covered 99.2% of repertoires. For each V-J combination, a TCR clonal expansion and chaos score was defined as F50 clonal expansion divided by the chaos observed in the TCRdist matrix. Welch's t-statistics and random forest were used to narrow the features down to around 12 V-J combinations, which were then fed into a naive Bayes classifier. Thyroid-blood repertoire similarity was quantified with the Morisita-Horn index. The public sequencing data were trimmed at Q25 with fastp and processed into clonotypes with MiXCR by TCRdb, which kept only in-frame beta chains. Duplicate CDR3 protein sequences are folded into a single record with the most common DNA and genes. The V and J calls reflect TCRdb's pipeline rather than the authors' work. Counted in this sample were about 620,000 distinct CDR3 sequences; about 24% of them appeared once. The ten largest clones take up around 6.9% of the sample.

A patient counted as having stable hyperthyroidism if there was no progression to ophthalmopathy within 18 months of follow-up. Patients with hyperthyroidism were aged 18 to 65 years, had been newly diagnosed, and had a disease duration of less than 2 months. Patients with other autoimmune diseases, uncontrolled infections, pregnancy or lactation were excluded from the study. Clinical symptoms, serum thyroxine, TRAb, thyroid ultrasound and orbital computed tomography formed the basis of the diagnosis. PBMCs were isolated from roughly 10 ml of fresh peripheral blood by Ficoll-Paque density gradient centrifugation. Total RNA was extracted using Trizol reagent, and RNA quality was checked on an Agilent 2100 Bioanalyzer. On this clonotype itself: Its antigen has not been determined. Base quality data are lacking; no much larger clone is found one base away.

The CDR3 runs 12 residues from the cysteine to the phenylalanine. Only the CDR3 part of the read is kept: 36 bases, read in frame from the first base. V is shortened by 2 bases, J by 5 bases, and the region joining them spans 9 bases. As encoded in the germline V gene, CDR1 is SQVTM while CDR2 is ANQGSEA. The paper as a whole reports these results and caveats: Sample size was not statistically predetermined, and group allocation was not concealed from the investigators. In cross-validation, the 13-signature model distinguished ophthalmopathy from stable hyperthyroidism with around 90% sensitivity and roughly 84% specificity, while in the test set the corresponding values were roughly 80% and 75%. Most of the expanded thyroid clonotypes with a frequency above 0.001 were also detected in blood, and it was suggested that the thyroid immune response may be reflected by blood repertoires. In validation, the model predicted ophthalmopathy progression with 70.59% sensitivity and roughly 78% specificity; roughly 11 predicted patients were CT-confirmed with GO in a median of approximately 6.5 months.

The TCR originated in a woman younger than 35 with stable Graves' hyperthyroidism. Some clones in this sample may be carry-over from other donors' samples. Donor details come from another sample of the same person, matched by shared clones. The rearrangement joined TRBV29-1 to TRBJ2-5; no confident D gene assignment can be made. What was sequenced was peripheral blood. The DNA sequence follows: TGCAGCGTTGAAAGAGTCACGGAGACCCAGTACTTC. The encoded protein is CSVERVTETQYF.